The 26 T cell receptor beta chains listed next were all sequenced from one sample in a study of blood T cell repertoires in COVID-19. Here immunoSEQ multiplex PCR was the method, and the copy in TCRdb shows in-frame clones only, minus some. The sample includes roughly 130,000 clones, 70% to 85% of them seen just once. Sequenced material: peripheral blood. The receptors originated from a woman aged 70-85 years with acute or convalescent COVID-19.

This clone has just a few counts. This chain uses TRBV19 with TRBJ2-2, with 7 bases lining up with TRBD2. This CDR3 has 16 amino acids. The germline gives CDR1 LNHDA, CDR2 SQIVND (reference sequence). V gave up 3 bases and J gave up 3 bases; unmatched junction bases: 7. The CDR3 protein is CASSISGGTYTGELFF. The CDR3 bases are TGTGCCAGTAGTATTTCGGGGGGTACTTACACCGGGGAGCTGTTTTTT.

The chain is built from TRBV2 and TRBJ1-1; D is uncertain. V lost 2 bases and J lost 6, with 13 bases in between. This CDR3 contains 14 residues. Germline CDR1 reads SNHLY; CDR2 reads FYNNEI. The CDR3 DNA reads TGTGCCAGCAGTGAATCGGAGGGTCTTTCTGAAGCTTTCTTT. It codes for CASSESEGLSEAFF.

The chain links TRBV11-1 to TRBJ2-1; a weak D match, TRBD2 (5 bases). The germline gives CDR1 SGHAT, CDR2 FQDESV (reference sequence). Trimming took off 5 bases at V and 0 bases at J, with 14 bases between the two ends. The CDR3 contains 16 residues. The CDR3, as DNA: TGTGCCAGCAGCCCCCACGGTACTAGCTCCTACAATGAGCAGTTCTTC. It specifies CASSPHGTSSYNEQFF.

The chain is built from TRBV30 and TRBJ2-3; D unclear. This CDR3 has 11 amino acids. V shed 2 bases and J shed 5 bases, with 5 bases lying between them. CDR1 is GTSNPN and CDR2 is SVGIG in the germline V gene (reference sequence). CDR3 DNA: TGTGCCTGGAGTTGGAGAGATACGCAGTATTTT. Translating gives CAWSWRDTQYF.

The chain carries TRBV9 and TRBJ1-1; possibly TRBD1 for D (6 bases). This CDR3 has 13 amino acids. Germline lookup yields CDR1 SGDLS and CDR2 YYNGEE. V was cut by 3 bases and J by 3 bases, with 9 bases left in between. The DNA of the CDR3 is TGTGCCAGCAGCGCGCACAGGGACACTGAAGCTTTCTTT. This sequence encodes CASSAHRDTEAFF.

This clone was detected once. The rearrangement uses TRBV3-1 (or the pseudogene TRBV3-2) and TRBJ1-2; 8 nucleotides agree with TRBD1. The CDR3 consists of 12 residues. V was clipped by 4 bases and J by 7 bases; unmatched bases: 2. Germline CDR1 and CDR2: LGHDT and YNNKEL (reference sequence). CDR3 bases: TGTGCCAGCAGCCTCCAGGGGGCTGGCTACACCTTC. Its translation is CASSLQGAGYTF.

The chain employs TRBV3-1 (or the pseudogene TRBV3-2) and TRBJ1-2; no definite D call. V shed 1 base and J shed 6 bases, with 6 bases lying between them. The CDR3 is made up of 12 amino acids. From germline, CDR1 is LGHDT and CDR2 YNNKEL (reference sequence). DNA of the CDR3: TGTGCCAGCAGCCAAGCGGGAAATGGCTACACCTTC. This sequence encodes CASSQAGNGYTF.

The rearrangement joins TRBV27 to TRBJ1-4, with D hard to call. This CDR3 contains 15 residues. Germline CDR1 reads MNHEY; CDR2 reads SMNVEV (reference sequence). Trimming removed 1 base from V and 3 bases from J, with 9 bases in between. Written as DNA, the CDR3 is TGTGCCAGCAGTTTATGGGGAGAGGCTAATGAAAAACTGTTTTTT. Translated: CASSLWGEANEKLFF.

The chain links TRBV19 to TRBJ1-2; D is perhaps TRBD1 (6 bases). The CDR3 runs 14 residues. Germline CDR1 reads LNHDA; CDR2 reads SQIVND (reference sequence). Trimming stripped 5 bases from V and 8 bases from J, with 18 bases between. In DNA form, the CDR3 reads TGTGCCAGTAGTCAACAGGGTTCCGCGCAGGGCTACACCTTC. It yields the protein CASSQQGSAQGYTF.

This clone occurred a few times. The chain links TRBV7-2 to TRBJ1-6; D call uncertain. Germline CDR1 reads SGHTA; CDR2 reads FQGNSA. The CDR3 runs 17 residues. With 3 bases removed from V and 0 bases from J, the gap between germline ends came to 12 bases. The CDR3 is CASSLLKPSSYNSPLHF. The CDR3 DNA is TGTGCCAGCAGCTTGCTCAAGCCTTCCTCCTATAATTCACCCCTCCACTTT.

V is TRBV10-2 and J is TRBJ1-4; D is ambiguous. The CDR3 is 13 amino acids. Trimming removed 8 bases from V and 7 bases from J, with 14 bases in between. Germline-derived CDR1 and CDR2 are WSHSY and SAAADI. The CDR3 is CASYGPEGEKLFF. CDR3 nucleotides: TGCGCCAGCTACGGCCCAGAGGGTGAAAAACTGTTTTTT.

J is TRBJ1-6 and V is TRBV6-6; D may be TRBD1 (5 bases). V lost 5 bases to trimming and J lost 0 bases, with 11 bases between them. Germline CDR1 and CDR2: MNHNY and SVGAGI (reference sequence). There are 16 residues in the CDR3. CDR3 in amino acids: CASSSGTNSYNSPLHF. The CDR3 DNA follows: TGTGCCAGCAGTAGCGGGACTAACTCCTATAATTCACCCCTCCACTTT.

The rearrangement links TRBV7-9 to TRBJ2-5; 7 bases match TRBD2. The CDR3 spans 14 residues. Trimming at V came to 1 base and at J to 5 bases, leaving 4 bases not matched to a gene. CDR1 is SEHNR and CDR2 is FQNEAQ in the germline V gene (reference sequence). The CDR3 here is CASSLGGLSETQYF. The CDR3, as DNA: TGTGCCAGCAGCTTAGGGGGACTATCGGAGACCCAGTACTTC.

V and J are TRBV5-8 and TRBJ1-6; D is ambiguous. V was pared by 0 bases and J by 7 bases, with 11 bases between. Looked up from germline, CDR1 is SGHTS and CDR2 is YDEGEE. The CDR3 runs 15 residues. CDR3 in amino acids: CASSLVLGRNSPLHF. As DNA, the CDR3 is TGTGCCAGCAGCTTGGTGCTGGGGAGGAATTCACCCCTCCACTTT.

The chain joins TRBV7-2 to TRBJ1-2, with 8 bases identical to TRBD1. Germline CDR1 and CDR2: SGHTA and FQGNSA. The V segment lost 5 bases and the J segment 4 bases; nucleotides outside the gene matches: 9. This CDR3 has 15 residues. The DNA of the CDR3 is TGTGCCAGCAGCCTCGGACAGGGTGCCGTCTATGGCTACACCTTC. This encodes CASSLGQGAVYGYTF.

This chain links TRBV5-1 with TRBJ1-2; D is ambiguous. Looked up from germline, CDR1 is SGHRS and CDR2 is YFSETQ. This CDR3 spans 14 amino acids. The ends were cut back, 0 bases at V and 4 bases at J, with 10 bases in the middle. This CDR3 is CASSLDAVGYGYTF. In DNA, the CDR3 is TGCGCCAGCAGCTTGGATGCAGTTGGCTATGGCTACACCTTC.

CDR3 residues: CASSRAGLEVRPEKLFF. In DNA form, the CDR3 reads TGTGCCAGTAGTAGGGCGGGTTTGGAGGTGAGGCCGGAAAAACTGTTTTTT. The V gene is TRBV19, the J gene TRBJ1-4; D uncertain. The CDR3 length is 17 residues. V was cut by 4 bases and J by 8 bases, with 23 bases left in between. Germline loops: CDR1 LNHDA, CDR2 SQIVND (reference sequence).

The rearrangement uses TRBV5-1 and TRBJ1-6, with a possible D match to TRBD1 (6 bases). The CDR3 loop spans 18 amino acids. Germline values: CDR1 SGHRS, CDR2 YFSETQ. Trimming shortened V by 5 bases and J by 1 base, and 19 bases separated the two germline ends. CDR3 sequence: CASSQGILKTSYNSPLHF. The CDR3 nucleotides read TGCGCCAGCAGTCAGGGGATTCTTAAGACGTCCTATAATTCACCCCTCCACTTT.

The V and J genes are TRBV7-2 and TRBJ2-7, with TRBD1 identical over 12 bases. The CDR3 consists of 17 residues. The germline CDR1 and CDR2 sequences are SGHTA and FQGNSA. The J segment lost 3 bases and the V segment lost 4 bases, leaving 10 bases of the junction unmatched. This chain's CDR3 is CASSSRDRGRLGYEQYF. The CDR3 nucleotides read TGTGCCAGCAGCTCCCGGGACAGGGGGCGGCTAGGCTACGAGCAGTACTTC.

This chain joins TRBV19 and TRBJ1-2, with TRBD1 identical over 7 bases. With 7 bases clipped from V and 8 bases from J, the junction kept 13 bases outside the gene matches. Germline V gene lookup returns CDR1 LNHDA and CDR2 SQIVND (reference sequence). The CDR3 sequence is 14 residues long. Here the CDR3 DNA reads TGTGCCAGTACTCCCCAGACAGGGACTTACGGCTACACCTTC. Translating gives CASTPQTGTYGYTF.

The chain couples TRBV6-5 to TRBJ2-7, with 8 bases identical to TRBD1. The germline V gene has CDR1 MNHEY and CDR2 SVGAGI. The V gene end was trimmed by 7 bases and the J gene end by 3 bases; junction bases not matched to a gene: 8. CDR3 length equals 14 residues. CDR3 sequence reads: CASTKGQGVYEQYF. CDR3 coding DNA: TGTGCCAGCACCAAAGGACAGGGTGTCTACGAGCAGTACTTC.

The CDR3 protein is CAWSVQRNQPQHF. The CDR3 DNA follows: TGTGCCTGGAGTGTACAACGAAATCAGCCCCAGCATTTT. V usage is TRBV30 and J usage is TRBJ1-5; D is ambiguous. Germline-derived CDR1 and CDR2 are GTSNPN and SVGIG (reference sequence). V lost 0 bases to trimming and J lost 4 bases, with 7 bases between them. The CDR3 totals 13 residues.

V is TRBV20-1 and J is TRBJ2-2, with 9 bases that match TRBD2. The CDR3 loop spans 15 amino acids. Looked up from germline, CDR1 is DFQATT and CDR2 is SNEGSKA (reference sequence). V lost 3 bases to trimming and J lost 4 bases; unmatched junction nucleotides: 6. CDR3 coding DNA: TGCAGTGCTAGTAGCGGGGGCTTACTCACCGGGGAGCTGTTTTTT. This translates into CSASSGGLLTGELFF.

The V call is TRBV10-2, the J call TRBJ1-2; 10 bases line up with TRBD1. After removal of 6 bases from V and 6 bases from J, the junction contained 4 bases not matched to a gene. Per germline, CDR1 WSHSY and CDR2 SAAADI. CDR3 size: 13 residues. The chain's CDR3 is CASRRGQGDGYTF. CDR3 sequence (DNA): TGCGCCAGCAGGCGCGGACAGGGGGATGGCTACACCTTC.

V and J are TRBV6-2 or TRBV6-3 and TRBJ2-3; D may be TRBD2 (6 bases). The germline gives CDR1 MNHEY, CDR2 SVGEGT. V gave up 3 bases and J gave up 1 base, with 11 bases separating them. This CDR3 region has 15 residues. Here the CDR3 reads CASSYRGGGTDTQYF. The DNA of the CDR3 is TGTGCCAGCAGTTATCGGGGCGGGGGCACAGATACGCAGTATTTT.

The chain carries TRBV19 and TRBJ2-2, with D uncertain. The CDR3 extends over 13 amino acids. The germline V gene encodes CDR1 LNHDA and CDR2 SQIVND (reference sequence). Trimming shortened V by 5 bases and J by 4 bases, and 8 bases separated the two germline ends. The CDR3 coding sequence is TGTGCCAGTAGTTCCTGGCCCACCGGGGAGCTGTTTTTT. This sequence encodes CASSSWPTGELFF. The whole variable domain, remainder taken from reference TRBV19 and TRBJ2-2, is DGGITQSPKYLFRKEGQNVTLSCEQNLNHDAMYWYRQDPGQGLRLIYYSQIVNDFQKGDIAEGYSVSREKKESFPLTVTSAQKNPTAFYLCASSSWPTGELFFGEGSRLTVL.